The clone carrying this T cell receptor beta chain was counted between two and nine times. The library had UMIs added by 3' ligation of an oligonucleotide to TCR cDNA. Adult healthy volunteers gave 2.5 ml peripheral blood for whole-blood RNA. Reverse transcription used DNase-treated unsorted total RNA, aiming for about 1 to 1000 ng. The sample is drawn from a study of naive and memory T cell subsets. Germline V lookup: CDR1 KGHSH, CDR2 LQKENI. V was shortened by 4 bases and J by 3 bases, with 3 bases between the two germline ends. This CDR3 is 11 amino acids long. Ligated cDNA underwent four rounds of PCR with nested alpha and beta constant region primers and SP2. TCRdb reprocessed the 5' RACE reads via MiXCR and lists one record per CDR3 protein. The data show tens of thousands of distinct CDR3 sequences, 7.2% seen once.

The origin of this receptor is a male donor in good health. The chain uses TRBV18 and TRBJ1-1; D is ambiguous. The CDR3 spells CASSLHTEAFF. The CDR3, as DNA: TGTGCCAGCTCACTTCACACTGAAGCTTTCTTT. Based on the CDR3 plus reference TRBV18 and TRBJ1-1, the full variable domain is NAGVMQNPRHLVRRRGQEARLRCSPMKGHSHVYWYRQLPEEGLKFMVYLQKENIIDESGMPKERFSAEFPKEGPSILRIQQVVRGDSAAYFCASSLHTEAFFGQGTRLTVV.